This T cell receptor (beta chain) was found in a study of blood T cell repertoires in COVID-19. The protocol was immunoSEQ multiplex PCR, while the TCRdb copy is restricted to in-frame clones and leaves out a portion. The sample shows roughly 320,000 clones, approximately 90% of them seen only once. V was pared by 7 bases and J by 2 bases, with 15 bases between. Germline V gene lookup returns CDR1 MNHEY and CDR2 SVGAGI. The CDR3 has 14 residues. The sample was peripheral blood. V usage is TRBV6-5 and J usage is TRBJ2-7, with D tentatively TRBD2 (5 bases). The TCR was taken from a woman between 50 and 59 years old with COVID-19, enrolled during active disease. The CDR3: CASTTGSPPYEQYF. The DNA for the CDR3 is TGTGCCAGCACCACGGGGAGCCCCCCCTACGAGCAGTACTTC.